Each of the 17 T cell receptor beta chains below was sequenced from the same sample in a study of cytomegalovirus exposure and HLA in healthy donors. The PCR had 60 Vbeta and 13 Jbeta primers. TCRdb keeps only in-frame clones here, not all; method: immunoSEQ multiplex PCR. Of around 99,000 clones detected, 81% appear once; the ten largest clones hold roughly 2.3%. The sequenced sample was PBMCs. All receptors come from a woman between 25 and 40 years old in good health and CMV-seronegative.

The V call is TRBV10-3, the J call TRBJ2-2; TRBD1 agrees at 9 bases. Germline V gives CDR1 ENHRY, CDR2 SYGVKD. Losses at the gene ends were 3 bases for V and 7 bases for J; bases not matched to a gene: 6. CDR3 length: 15 amino acids. CDR3 bases: TGTGCCATCAGTGATACAGGGGGCGCAGGCGGGGAGCTGTTTTTT. Translated: CAISDTGGAGGELFF.

The chain carries TRBV30 and TRBJ2-1; 16 nucleotides agree with TRBD2. V gave up 3 bases and J gave up 15 bases; unmatched junction bases: 17. Germline-derived CDR1 and CDR2 are GTSNPN and SVGIG (reference sequence). There are 17 residues in the CDR3. The CDR3 nucleotides read TGTGCCTGGAGGCCCCGGGGACTAGCGGGAGGGCCCATCGATCGGTTCTTC. This gives the protein CAWRPRGLAGGPIDRFF.

This chain links TRBV6-1 with TRBJ2-7, with 10 bases lining up with TRBD2. Germline CDR1 and CDR2: MNHNS and SASEGT. J gave up 2 bases and V 4 bases, and 8 bases lay outside the gene matches. The CDR3 runs 16 residues. This CDR3 reads CASSGLSGRDPYEQYF. The CDR3 DNA is TGTGCCAGCAGTGGATTGAGCGGGAGGGATCCCTACGAGCAGTACTTC.

The chain employs TRBV18 and TRBJ1-2, with 10 bases identical to TRBD1. Germline V gene sequence: CDR1 KGHSH, CDR2 LQKENI. This CDR3 region has 15 residues. The ends lost 3 bases at V and 4 bases at J; junction bases unmatched: 5. The CDR3: CASSPPTGGFYGYTF. The DNA of the CDR3 is TGTGCCAGCTCACCCCCGACAGGGGGCTTCTATGGCTACACCTTC.

The chain carries TRBV27 and TRBJ2-5; 8 nucleotides agree with TRBD2. Germline V gene lookup returns CDR1 MNHEY and CDR2 SMNVEV (reference sequence). Unmatched junction bases numbered 18, after V lost 7 bases and J lost 5 bases. This CDR3 region has 17 residues. CDR3 region: CASNSASGLVLGETQYF. CDR3 in DNA: TGTGCCAGCAACTCCGCTAGCGGGCTCGTCCTCGGGGAGACCCAGTACTTC.

V usage is TRBV10-3 and J usage is TRBJ2-1; TRBD2 agrees at 15 bases. The CDR3 is made up of 14 amino acids. CDR1 is ENHRY and CDR2 is SYGVKD in the germline V gene. The V and J ends lost 11 bases and 7 bases, in that order; junction bases with no gene match: 6. CDR3 coding DNA: TGTGCCGCAAGGACTAGCGGGAGGGGGAATGAGCAGTTCTTC. As protein: CAARTSGRGNEQFF.

This rearrangement joins TRBV10-3 to TRBJ2-7, with D unresolved. The CDR3 loop spans 12 amino acids. Germline V gene data show CDR1 as ENHRY and CDR2 as SYGVKD. Trimming left V 3 bases short and J 2 bases short, with 5 bases between. CDR3 DNA sequence: TGTGCCATCAGTGACTATACCTACGAGCAGTACTTC. Translating gives CAISDYTYEQYF.

The sample holds a few counts of this clone. This rearrangement joins TRBV2 to TRBJ2-2; D possibly corresponds to TRBD1 (5 bases). Between the trimmed V and J ends, which lost 3 bases and 7 bases, there was a span of 15 bases. This CDR3 is built from 15 residues. Germline assignment: CDR1 SNHLY and CDR2 FYNNEI. This CDR3 reads CASSDMWGVGGELFF. CDR3 bases: TGTGCCAGCAGTGATATGTGGGGCGTGGGCGGGGAGCTGTTTTTT.

The gene calls are TRBV6-1 and TRBJ1-1; D unclear. Per germline, CDR1 MNHNS and CDR2 SASEGT. Trimming took off 6 bases at V and 0 bases at J, with 14 bases between the two ends. This CDR3 is built from 15 residues. The CDR3 loop is CASRDPGDLNTEAFF. CDR3 nucleotide sequence: TGTGCCAGCAGAGACCCCGGGGATCTGAACACTGAAGCTTTCTTT.

There are a few counts of this clone. The gene calls are TRBV6-1 and TRBJ1-2; D remains unclear. CDR1 and CDR2 (germline): MNHNS, SASEGT. V was shortened by 1 base and J by 5 bases, with 5 bases between the two germline ends. There are 12 residues in the CDR3. The CDR3 is CASSEGEYGYTF. DNA for the CDR3: TGTGCCAGCAGTGAAGGGGAGTATGGCTACACCTTC.

The chain carries TRBV7-8 and TRBJ1-1; D is ambiguous. The germline CDR1 and CDR2 sequences are SGHVS and FQNEAQ. Trimming removed 1 base from V and 1 base from J, with 13 bases in between. CDR3 size: 16 residues. CDR3: CASSLERRRGNTEAFF. CDR3 sequence (DNA): TGTGCCAGCAGCTTAGAGAGGCGACGGGGGAACACTGAAGCTTTCTTT.

This clone has only a few counts. CDR3 loop: CASSIDRASTDTQYF. CDR3 DNA: TGTGCCAGCAGTATCGACAGAGCAAGCACAGATACGCAGTATTTT. The rearrangement uses TRBV2 and TRBJ2-3, with D possibly being TRBD1 (5 bases). The ends were cut back, 5 bases at V and 0 bases at J, with 12 bases in the middle. Germline V CDR1 and CDR2: SNHLY, FYNNEI. This CDR3 has 15 residues.

The chain joins TRBV27 to TRBJ2-3; tentatively, D is TRBD1 (5 bases). Deletions cut 4 bases from V and 4 bases from J, with 9 bases between. The length of the CDR3 is 13 residues. The germline gives CDR1 MNHEY, CDR2 SMNVEV (reference sequence). The CDR3 DNA reads as TGTGCCAGCAGTTCCCAGGGCCCAGATACGCAGTATTTT. Amino acids: CASSSQGPDTQYF.

The chain links TRBV19 to TRBJ2-5; perhaps TRBD1 as D (6 bases). Germline V gene data show CDR1 as LNHDA and CDR2 as SQIVND (reference sequence). Deletions cut 6 bases from V and 4 bases from J, with 18 bases between. The CDR3 length is 15 residues. Written as DNA, the CDR3 is TGTGCCAGTAGAGGTTCCAGGGGCCTAGGAGAGACCCAGTACTTC. Translated, it gives CASRGSRGLGETQYF.

The CDR3 region is CASSVGLAGVRNEQFF. The CDR3 bases are TGTGCCAGCAGCGTCGGGCTAGCGGGAGTCCGAAATGAGCAGTTCTTC. The V and J genes are TRBV9 and TRBJ2-1; TRBD2 agrees at 10 bases. The CDR3 has 16 residues. Per germline, CDR1 SGDLS and CDR2 YYNGEE. The junction had 9 bases not matched to a gene; V was cut back by 2 bases and J by 7 bases.

The chain uses TRBV5-4 and TRBJ1-2, with no clear D. V lost 5 bases and J 0 bases, leaving 14 bases between the germline ends. Germline V gene lookup returns CDR1 SGHNT and CDR2 YYREEE (reference sequence). The CDR3 totals 15 residues. CDR3 bases: TGTGCCAGCAGTAATTCTGAGGGCTCTAACTATGGCTACACCTTC. Its protein is CASSNSEGSNYGYTF.

This clone came up once. At one boundary the junction diverges from the germline segment, which might be a read error. V gene TRBV7-9 combines with J gene TRBJ2-7, with TRBD2 identical over 7 bases. CDR1 and CDR2 (germline): SEHNR, FQNEAQ (reference sequence). The CDR3 runs to 13 residues. The CDR3 DNA reads as TGTTCCAGCAGCTTTGGGGGGGAGGGCGAGCAGTACTTC. Protein sequence: CSSSFGGEGEQYF.